This T cell receptor (beta chain) comes out of a study of TIL therapy for anti-PD-1-resistant metastatic lung cancer. This was the immunoSEQ v3 assay. Each library reached some 2 million read pairs, or 5-6 million at deep level. TCRdb's copy holds only in-frame clones and misses some; the assay was immunoSEQ multiplex PCR. Here the sample spans over 20,000 clones, approximately 77% being singletons. CDR1 and CDR2 (germline): WSHSY, SAAADI. This CDR3 has 17 residues. Trimming took off 1 base at V and 0 bases at J, with 13 bases between the two ends. Time point here: pre-treatment sample, taken before nivolumab and TIL therapy. Tumor tissue came from excised metastases, mostly pleural nodules or supraclavicular lymph nodes. Tumor harvest preceded PD-1/PD-L1 blockade, followed by nivolumab treatment.

V usage is TRBV10-2 and J usage is TRBJ1-5; D is unclear. This clonotype originated in a person between 30 and 79 years old with non-small cell lung cancer. The sequenced sample was tumor tissue, obtained at baseline. The CDR3: CASSEWRELDSNQPQHF. The CDR3 DNA sequence: TGCGCCAGCAGTGAGTGGAGGGAACTAGATAGCAATCAGCCCCAGCATTTT.